The T cell receptor (beta chain) under discussion was sequenced for a study of CD8 T cells in Susac syndrome. Patients having Susac syndrome satisfied recently defined diagnostic criteria for definite or probable disease. TEMRA cells were FACS-enriched, unlike CD8+ and CD4+ T cells, which were negatively isolated. Trimming shortened V by 7 bases and J by 7 bases, and 29 bases separated the two germline ends. The CDR3 runs 18 residues. Reverse transcription used 0.5 to 1 ug RNA and random hexamers. TCRdb re-analysed the immunoSEQ multiplex PCR reads in MiXCR, keeping a single row per CDR3 protein. This sample has under 200,000 distinct CDR3 sequences, with approximately 95% found just once.

Material for sequencing was CD4+ T cells from PBMCs. The gene calls are TRBV12-3 or TRBV12-4 and TRBJ2-1, with D possibly matching TRBD2 (6 bases). The TCR originated in a human donor with Susac syndrome. CDR3 sequence reads: CASTLYGASGSGGNEQFF. For the CDR3, the DNA is TGTGCCAGCACCCTATATGGCGCCAGCGGGTCCGGAGGAAATGAGCAGTTCTTC.